This T cell receptor (beta chain) was identified in a study of regulatory T cells in long-lasting Graves disease. Combining iRepertoire HTBI primers with Arm-PCR of CDR3 regions, the authors built TCR beta libraries. In TCRdb, the multiplex PCR reads were re-called with MiXCR into one record per CDR3 protein. The repertoire holds about 220,000 distinct CDR3 sequences, with less than 20% as singletons. Trimming took off 1 base at V and 0 bases at J, with 13 bases between the two ends. The CDR3 runs to 17 residues. Germline CDR1 reads SGHTA; CDR2 reads FQGNSA. Indicated time point: newly diagnosed GD, antithyroid drugs for less than 3 months. From RNA extracted from PBMCs, the TCR library was made. Patients all came to the study from an endocrinology department in Xi'an, China. In its sample, this clonotype was seen many times. The antigen remains unidentified. Study-wide findings and caveats: Newly diagnosed patients had higher TCR diversity than persistent Graves' patients did.

This sample also appeared in a second study, on T cells in Graves' hyperthyroidism and ophthalmopathy. That publication notes: Participants, patients aged 18 to 65, had newly diagnosed hyperthyroidism with a duration under 2 months. Clinical symptoms, serum thyroxine, TRAb, thyroid ultrasound and orbital computed tomography informed diagnoses.

This receptor was identified in a woman aged 25 to 45 with Graves disease. The V call is TRBV7-2, the J call TRBJ2-4, with D perhaps TRBD2 (6 bases). The source was peripheral blood mononuclear cells (PBMCs), collected at new diagnosis, from a patient treated with antithyroid drugs. CDR3 nucleotide sequence: TGTGCCAGCAGCTTAGTATCTGGCGGGGCAGCCAAAAACATTCAGTACTTC. Amino acids: CASSLVSGGAAKNIQYF.